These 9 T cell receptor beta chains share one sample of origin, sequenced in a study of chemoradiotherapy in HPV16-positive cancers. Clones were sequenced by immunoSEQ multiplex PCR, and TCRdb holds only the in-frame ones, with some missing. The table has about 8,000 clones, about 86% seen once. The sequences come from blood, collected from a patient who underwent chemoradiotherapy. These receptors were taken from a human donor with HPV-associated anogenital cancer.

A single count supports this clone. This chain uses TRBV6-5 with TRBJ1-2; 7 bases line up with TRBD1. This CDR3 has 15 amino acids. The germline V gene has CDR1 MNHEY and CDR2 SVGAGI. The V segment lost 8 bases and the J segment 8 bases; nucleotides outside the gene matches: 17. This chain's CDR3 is CASLPGQAVLGGYTF. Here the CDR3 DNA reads TGTGCCAGCCTCCCAGGACAGGCCGTCCTGGGAGGCTACACCTTC.

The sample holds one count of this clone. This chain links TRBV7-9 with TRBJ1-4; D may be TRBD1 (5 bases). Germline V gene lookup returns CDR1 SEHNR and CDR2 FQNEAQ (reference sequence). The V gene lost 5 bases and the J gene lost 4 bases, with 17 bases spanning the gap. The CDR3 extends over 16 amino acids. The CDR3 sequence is CASSAKPGRNNEKLFF. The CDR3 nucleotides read TGTGCCAGCAGCGCCAAACCGGGACGGAATAATGAAAAACTGTTTTTT.

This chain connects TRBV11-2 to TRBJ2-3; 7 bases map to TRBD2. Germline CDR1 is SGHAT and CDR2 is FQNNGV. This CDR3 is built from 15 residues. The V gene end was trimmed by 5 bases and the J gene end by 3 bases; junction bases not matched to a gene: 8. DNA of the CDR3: TGTGCCAGCAGCCAACAGCGGGGTAAGACAGATACGCAGTATTTT. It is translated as CASSQQRGKTDTQYF.

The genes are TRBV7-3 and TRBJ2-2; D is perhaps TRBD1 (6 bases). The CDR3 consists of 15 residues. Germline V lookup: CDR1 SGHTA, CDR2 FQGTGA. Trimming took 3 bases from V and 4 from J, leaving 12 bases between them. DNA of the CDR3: TGTGCCAGCAGCTTTAACAGGGACGTCACCGGGGAGCTGTTTTTT. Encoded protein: CASSFNRDVTGELFF.

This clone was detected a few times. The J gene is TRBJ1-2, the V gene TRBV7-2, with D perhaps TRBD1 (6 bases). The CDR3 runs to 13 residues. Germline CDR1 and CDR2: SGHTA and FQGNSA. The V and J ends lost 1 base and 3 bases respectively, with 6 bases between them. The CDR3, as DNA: TGTGCCAGCAGCTTAGGGACAGACTATGGCTACACCTTC. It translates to CASSLGTDYGYTF.

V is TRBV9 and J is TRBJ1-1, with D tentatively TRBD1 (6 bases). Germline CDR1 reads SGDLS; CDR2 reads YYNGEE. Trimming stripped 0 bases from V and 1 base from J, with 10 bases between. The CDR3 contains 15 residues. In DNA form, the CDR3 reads TGTGCCAGCAGCGTAGAGGACAGCCCGAACACTGAAGCTTTCTTT. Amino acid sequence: CASSVEDSPNTEAFF.

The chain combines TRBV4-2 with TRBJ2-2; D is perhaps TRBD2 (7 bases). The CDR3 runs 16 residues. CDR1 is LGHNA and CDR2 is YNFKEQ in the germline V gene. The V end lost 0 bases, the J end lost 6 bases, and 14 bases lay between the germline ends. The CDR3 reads CASSQDFLGGPGELFF. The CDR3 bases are TGTGCCAGCAGCCAAGATTTTTTGGGGGGGCCCGGGGAGCTGTTTTTT.

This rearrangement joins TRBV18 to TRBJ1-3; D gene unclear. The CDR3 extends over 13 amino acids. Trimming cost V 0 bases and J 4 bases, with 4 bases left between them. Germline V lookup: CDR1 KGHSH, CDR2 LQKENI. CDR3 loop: CASSPPTGNTIYF. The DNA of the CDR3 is TGTGCCAGCTCACCACCTACGGGAAACACCATATATTTT.

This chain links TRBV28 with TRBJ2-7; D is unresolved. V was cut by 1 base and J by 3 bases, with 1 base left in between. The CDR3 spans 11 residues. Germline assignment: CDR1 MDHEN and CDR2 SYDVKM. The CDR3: CASSLYYEQYF. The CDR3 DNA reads TGTGCCAGCAGTTTATACTACGAGCAGTACTTC.